The T cell receptor (beta chain) under discussion was sequenced for a study of T cells expressing NK-cell markers. Germline lookup yields CDR1 KGHSH and CDR2 LQKENI. This CDR3 region has 15 residues. Libraries used 5'RACE template switching adding universal primer site and UMIs. TCRdb re-analyzed the 5' RACE reads; it lists each CDR3 protein once, without DNA. Its clone listing holds 150,000 to 170,000 distinct CDR3 sequences. What was sequenced was blood T cells: a sorted CD56 or NKG2C T cell subset, CD4+ or CD8+ T cells, or bulk PBMC T cells (not recorded which). The chain links TRBV18 to TRBJ2-6; TCRdb gives TRBD1 as the D gene, but with no DNA this cannot be confirmed. The receptor was derived from a woman between 45 and 65 years old in good health. The CDR3 region is CASSPGTAGANVLTF.